Here is one T cell receptor beta chain with its context. The antigen is undetermined. The donors, healthy Caucasians from Russia, were aged 6 to 90. Each donor supplied ten milliliters of peripheral blood. The authors ran a second PCR of about 6 to 11 cycles using a sample-barcoded 5' primer and a J-beta primer mix. The yield of each sample was at least 3 million CDR3-containing paired-end reads. TCRdb recomputed calls from the 5' RACE reads with MiXCR, one row per CDR3 protein. The sample has around 1,600,000 distinct CDR3 sequences, less than 45% seen once. This record belongs to a study of blood T cells in healthy people across ages. Study-wide points: Long-lived donors had more naive CD4+ cells and higher diversity than aged donors.

Sequenced material: blood. This receptor was obtained from a young woman in good health.

For the CDR3, the DNA is TGTGCCAGCATCTGGGGAGCGGGAGCCCGTAAGCAGTTCTTC. Protein: CASIWGAGARKQFF. The genes are TRBV6-9 and TRBJ2-1; 8 nucleotides align to TRBD2. Germline-derived CDR1 and CDR2 are MNHGY and SVAAGI. Unmatched junction bases numbered 13, after V lost 7 bases and J lost 11 bases. The CDR3 sequence is 14 residues long.